The rows below give T cell receptor beta chains drawn from one sample of a study of blood T cell repertoires in COVID-19. The protocol was immunoSEQ multiplex PCR, while the TCRdb copy is restricted to in-frame clones and leaves out a portion. The sample consists of 240,000 or so clones, 88% of them appearing once. The material sequenced was peripheral blood. The origin of the receptors is a woman aged 30 to 39 with acute or convalescent COVID-19. CDR3s include the opening cysteine and the closing phenylalanine or tryptophan. D genes are given only for firm matches. The size field is filled for only some rows; it gives once, few, many or a size class.

j_call clone_size d_call v_call cdr3_nt cdr3_aa
TRBJ1-5 . . TRBV4-1 TGCGCCAGCAGCCAGGAACAGGGCTTCAATCAGCCCCAGCATTTT CASSQEQGFNQPQHF
TRBJ1-1 . TRBD1 TRBV13 TGTGCCAGCAGCTCGCTACGGACAGGGCGAACTGAAGCTTTCTTT CASSSLRTGRTEAFF
TRBJ2-3 . . TRBV19 TGTGCCAGTAGTATCGGCACAGATACGCAGTATTTT CASSIGTDTQYF
TRBJ1-5 . . TRBV7-9 TGTGCCAGCAGCCCGGCAGGGCCTAGCAATCAGCCCCAGCATTTT CASSPAGPSNQPQHF
TRBJ2-5 once . TRBV19 TGTGCCAGTAGTATGGGTTTCTCTAGTCAAGAGACCCAGTACTTC CASSMGFSSQETQYF
TRBJ2-7 once . TRBV7-8 TGTGCCAGCAGCCAACTCGATCGAGAGCAGTACTTC CASSQLDREQYF
TRBJ2-5 . TRBD1 TRBV24-1 TGTGCCACCAGTGACCATGGGACAGGGCAAGAGACCCAGTACTTC CATSDHGTGQETQYF
TRBJ1-4 . . TRBV19 TGTGCCACCTCGGGGGGCGGTGAAAAACTGTTTTTT CATSGGGEKLFF
TRBJ2-2 . TRBD2 TRBV6-2/TRBV6-3 TGTGCCAGCAGCCCCCTTGAACTAGCGGGAGTGCATGTCGGGGAGCTGTTTTTT CASSPLELAGVHVGELFF
TRBJ2-7 few . TRBV5-6 TGTGCCAGCAGCAAGACTATATCCTACGAGCAGTACTTC CASSKTISYEQYF
TRBJ2-1 . TRBD2 TRBV20-1 TGCAGTGCTAGTACGCGGGAGAGATTTTACAATGAGCAGTTCTTC CSASTRERFYNEQFF
TRBJ2-7 . . TRBV27 TGTGCCAGCAGTTTCGGGGACACCCATTTCGAGCAGTACTTC CASSFGDTHFEQYF
TRBJ1-1 . . TRBV11-3 TGTGCCAGCAGCCGCAACAGGGCGGGTAACACTGAAGCTTTCTTT CASSRNRAGNTEAFF
TRBJ2-2 . TRBD1 TRBV4-1 TGCGCCAGCAGCCAAGATAACAGGGGAAGGTCCGGGGAGCTGTTTTTT CASSQDNRGRSGELFF
TRBJ2-5 . . TRBV29-1 TGCAGCGTTGCACTCGAGGCGGTTCGGGGAAAGGGTTTAGAGACCCAGTACTTC CSVALEAVRGKGLETQYF
TRBJ2-2 . TRBD1 TRBV6-1 TGTGCCAGCAGTGAGGACAGGACGACCGGGGAGCTGTTTTTT CASSEDRTTGELFF
TRBJ1-6 . . TRBV27 TGTGCCAGCAGTTTAAGACAGAACTATAATTCACCCCTCCACTTT CASSLRQNYNSPLHF
TRBJ1-2 . . TRBV4-2 TGTGCCAGCAGCCAAGATCGTGTAGCGGGTGGCTACACCTTC CASSQDRVAGGYTF
TRBJ1-1 once . TRBV6-5 TGTGCCAGCAGTTACTCGGGCGGTCAGGGAACTGAAGCTTTCTTT CASSYSGGQGTEAFF
TRBJ2-5 . TRBD1 TRBV9 TGTGCCAGCAGCGCCTGGACAGGGGAGGAAGAGACCCAGTACTTC CASSAWTGEEETQYF
TRBJ2-1 . TRBD1 TRBV5-1 TGCGCCAGCAGCTTGGGGGTCGGACAGGGGCTCTTTTACAATGAGCAGTTCTTC CASSLGVGQGLFYNEQFF
TRBJ2-1 . TRBD2 TRBV24-1 TGTGCCACCAGTGATTCGACTAGCTTCCACTACAATGAGCAGTTCTTC CATSDSTSFHYNEQFF
TRBJ2-7 . TRBD2 TRBV4-2 TGTGCCAGCAGCCAAGCATGGGGGGGAAGACTAGCGGTTTACGAGCAGTACTTC CASSQAWGGRLAVYEQYF
TRBJ2-7 once TRBD1 TRBV6-5 TGTGCCAGCAGTTACCAGAGACAGGGGGCGAGCTACGAGCAGTACTTC CASSYQRQGASYEQYF
TRBJ2-1 few . TRBV20-1 TGCAGTGCTAGAGATTATCTTGAGCAGTTCTTC CSARDYLEQFF
TRBJ1-3 . TRBD1 TRBV5-1 TGCGCCAGCAGCTGGGGACAGCTCTCTGGAAACACCATATATTTT CASSWGQLSGNTIYF
TRBJ1-1 . TRBD1 TRBV7-6 TGTGCCAGCAGCTTAAGGGCCGTAGGGGGCTCCACTGAAGCTTTCTTT CASSLRAVGGSTEAFF
TRBJ1-3 . . TRBV11-1 TGTGCCAGCAGCTTAAAGCCCTCCGGCTCTGGAAACACCATATATTTT CASSLKPSGSGNTIYF
TRBJ1-1 . TRBD1 TRBV7-6 TGTGCCAGCAGAGGGGACAGGGGGGACACTGAAGCTTTCTTT CASRGDRGDTEAFF
TRBJ1-6 . TRBD1 TRBV19 TGTGCCAGTAGTACGGACAGGGGCAATTCACCCCTCCACTTT CASSTDRGNSPLHF
TRBJ2-7 . TRBD2 TRBV4-3 TGCGCCAGCAGCCTCTTAGCGGGAGGCTCCTACGAGCAGTACTTC CASSLLAGGSYEQYF
TRBJ2-1 once . TRBV27 TGTGCCAGCAGTAAAAATGCGGGTTACTACAATGAGCAGTTCTTC CASSKNAGYYNEQFF
TRBJ1-1 . TRBD1 TRBV9 TGTGCCAGCAGTCCCGGACAGGTTCGAACTGAAGCTTTCTTT CASSPGQVRTEAFF
TRBJ2-1 . TRBD2 TRBV7-8 TGTGCCAGCAGCTGGACTAGCGGGAGGACGTCCTACAATGAGCAGTTCTTC CASSWTSGRTSYNEQFF
TRBJ1-2 . . TRBV19 TGTGCCAGTAGTATCGACCTTAATAGCGGCTACACCTTC CASSIDLNSGYTF
TRBJ2-5 . . TRBV14 TGTGCCAGCAGCCAAGATATTAGCGGACGCCAAGAGACCCAGTACTTC CASSQDISGRQETQYF
TRBJ1-5 few TRBD1 TRBV4-2 TGTGCCAGCAGCCAAGATTGGACAGGGAGCAATCAGCCCCAGCATTTT CASSQDWTGSNQPQHF
TRBJ2-5 . TRBD1 TRBV10-3 TGTGCCATCAGTGAGTTAACAGGGGGGAAGGAGACCCAGTACTTC CAISELTGGKETQYF